This entry concerns a single T cell receptor beta chain. Its binding antigen is unknown. One base away there is no much larger clone; base qualities are not given. In the prospective study, participants were roughly 18 to 100 years old, resided in around 25 geographic areas of the United States, and were enrolled through a virtual design. In the prospective study, cohorts were assigned on the basis of participant-reported clinical history obtained from a screening survey and a study questionnaire. Recovered participants in ImmuneRACE Cohort 3 were defined by two consecutive negative NP/OP PCR tests, clearance by a healthcare professional, or resolution of symptoms. Each participant in the prospective study had whole blood, serum and a nasopharyngeal or oropharyngeal swab collected by mobile phlebotomists. Prospective study participants could optionally give additional blood draws and questionnaires over a roughly 2-month period. Before DNA extraction, prospective study blood samples were shipped either frozen or at room temperature.

The data stem from a study of blood T cell repertoires in COVID-19 (dated by TCRdb to about 2020). A note on the overall study: Samples from collaborators originated in the United States, Italy and Spain and spanned both the acute and convalescent phases of COVID-19. The material from the prospective study consisted of cDNA or gDNA derived from T cells, B-cell-depleted T cells, or PBMCs. The dataset comprised deeply sampled blood TCRbeta repertoires from subjects exposed to, actively infected with, or recovered from COVID-19. The repertoires were made available in a free public database intended to serve as a resource for research on the immune response to SARS-CoV-2. The samples were drawn from the first 160 participants of the ongoing ImmuneRACE study and from 950 to 1,500 subjects provided by 6 global collaborators. The sample metadata nearly always contained a de-identified subject ID, COVID-19 status, age in years and sex. Where available, HLA class I and class II types were taken from metadata supplied by the sample provider and were not determined by assay-based typing. The paper as a whole reports these results and caveats: How much clinical and demographic metadata was included differed by source and by participant, and the metadata was provided uncurated.

The immunoSEQ Assay, a bias-controlled multiplex PCR, was used to amplify TCRbeta CDR3 regions from genomic DNA. In the original analysis: Within the assay, amplification of reference gene primers was used to estimate how many nucleated cells each sample contained. Sequence reads were collapsed and filtered to measure the absolute abundance of every unique TCRbeta CDR3 rearrangement. For each sample, productive Simpson clonality was calculated as the square root of Simpson's diversity index over productive rearrangements. Entries here come from immuneACCESS through TCRdb and include only in-frame sequences with V and J called. Some clones fail to appear in such tables; in the studies checked, an unresolved V gene covers under half of the shortfall, and the cause of the remainder is unknown. That table furnishes V, J and clone size, whereas the DNA furnished D and trimming. The sample data list some 250,000 clones, and about 80% of these were observed just once. The ten biggest clones cover roughly 15% of the sample.

At the junction V is shortened by 6 bases and J by 4 bases; bases outside the gene matches: 5. Based on the germline V gene, the CDR1 and CDR2 sequences are MDHEN and SYDVKM. The cysteine opens and the phenylalanine closes a CDR3 of 14 amino acids. Only the CDR3 DNA is retained, 42 bases long and in frame from the first base. This sequence was found in a man aged 35-49 years who had recovered from COVID-19. Recombination joined TRBV28 with TRBJ1-4, and TRBD1 matches 7 of the central bases. Sequenced sample: PBMCs or T cells enriched from blood (not recorded which). The DNA sequence is given as TGTGCCAGCAGGGGGACAGCCCATAATGAAAAACTGTTTTTT. The translation is CASRGTAHNEKLFF.